The TCR beta chain under discussion was sequenced for a study of cytomegalovirus exposure and HLA in healthy donors. Overall study: Researchers found that just over 80% of over 350 genotyped donors fell within the Caucasian-associated ancestry cluster. Study-wide findings and caveats: It was only CMV serostatus that was available as immune exposure information. Per a later analysis, about 17,000 TCR beta sequences showed association with HLA alleles at 0.05 false discovery rate.

Donors counted as nominally healthy when sampled, yet unrecorded immune exposures were likely. It was with 60 Vbeta and 13 Jbeta primers that the PCR ran. Libraries were prepared by immunoSEQ multiplex PCR; TCRdb keeps only in-frame clonotypes and omits some of them. The data show about 160,000 clones, approximately 85% seen once. Only a few counts were recorded for this clone. What it recognizes is unknown. Germline V gene data show CDR1 as SGHAT and CDR2 as FQNNGV. The V gene end was trimmed by 3 bases and the J gene end by 2 bases; junction bases not matched to a gene: 5. The CDR3 contains 15 residues.

The chain recombines TRBV11-2 with TRBJ2-3; 7 bases fit TRBD2. Specimen: PBMCs. The clonotype originates from a man aged 18 to 30 in good health and CMV-seropositive. CDR3 coding DNA: TGTGCCAGCAGCTTTGACGGGGGGTCCACAGATACGCAGTATTTT. Translated: CASSFDGGSTDTQYF.